Described below is a single T cell receptor beta chain sequence and its context. As yet, its antigen is unknown. The data derive from a study of beta chain features in type 1 diabetes. Study-level results: Shorter TCRB CDR3s, moderately but significantly so, were found in Type 1 diabetes patients in all four CD4+ subsets.

CDR1 and CDR2 from the germline V gene are SGHTA and FQGNSA. CDR3 length: 13 residues. Trimming shortened V by 3 bases and J by 5 bases, and 9 bases separated the two germline ends. Sequencing targeted expressed TCRB transcripts, as all isolated RNA had been reverse transcribed. The protocol was immunoSEQ multiplex PCR, while the TCRdb copy is restricted to in-frame clones and leaves out a portion. The table records approximately 600,000 clones, around an eighth of them present only once. The TCR was taken from a man aged 25 to 45 with type 1 diabetes. The chain couples TRBV7-2 to TRBJ2-3; D may be TRBD1 (5 bases). The sequencing input was naive CD4+ T cells from blood. CDR3 loop: CASSLSQGDTQYF. As DNA, the CDR3 is TGTGCCAGCAGCTTGTCTCAGGGAGATACGCAGTATTTT.